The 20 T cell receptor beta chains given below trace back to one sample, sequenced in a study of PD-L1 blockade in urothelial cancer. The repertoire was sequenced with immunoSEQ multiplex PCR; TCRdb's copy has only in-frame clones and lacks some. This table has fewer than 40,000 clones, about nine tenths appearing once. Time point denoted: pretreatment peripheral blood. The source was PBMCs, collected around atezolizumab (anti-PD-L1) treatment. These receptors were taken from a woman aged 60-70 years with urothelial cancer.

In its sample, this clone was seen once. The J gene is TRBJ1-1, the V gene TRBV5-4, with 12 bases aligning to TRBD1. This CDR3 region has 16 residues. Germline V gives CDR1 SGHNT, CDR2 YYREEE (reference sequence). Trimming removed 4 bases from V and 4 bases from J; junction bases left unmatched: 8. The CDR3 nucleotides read TGTGCCAGCAGCGTGGGACAGGGGGCTCGGGGCACTGAAGCTTTCTTT. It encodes CASSVGQGARGTEAFF.

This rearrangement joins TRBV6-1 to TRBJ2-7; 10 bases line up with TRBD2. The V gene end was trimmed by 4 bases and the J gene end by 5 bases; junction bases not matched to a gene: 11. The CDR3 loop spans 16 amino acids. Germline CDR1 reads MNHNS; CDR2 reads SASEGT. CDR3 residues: CASSGSLLAGADEQYF. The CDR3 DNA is TGTGCCAGCAGTGGTTCCCTCCTAGCGGGAGCAGACGAGCAGTACTTC.

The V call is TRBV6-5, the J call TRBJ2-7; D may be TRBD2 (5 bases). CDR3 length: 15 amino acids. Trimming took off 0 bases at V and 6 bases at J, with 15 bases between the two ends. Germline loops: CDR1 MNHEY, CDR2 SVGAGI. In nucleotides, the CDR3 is TGTGCCAGCAGTTACTCTTGGACTCCTATCGGCGAGCAGTACTTC. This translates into CASSYSWTPIGEQYF.

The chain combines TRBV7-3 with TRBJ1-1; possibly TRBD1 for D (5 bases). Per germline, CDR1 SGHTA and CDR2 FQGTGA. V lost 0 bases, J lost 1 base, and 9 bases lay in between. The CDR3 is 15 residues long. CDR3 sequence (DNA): TGTGCCAGCAGCTTAACAGGGGATCGGAACACTGAAGCTTTCTTT. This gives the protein CASSLTGDRNTEAFF.

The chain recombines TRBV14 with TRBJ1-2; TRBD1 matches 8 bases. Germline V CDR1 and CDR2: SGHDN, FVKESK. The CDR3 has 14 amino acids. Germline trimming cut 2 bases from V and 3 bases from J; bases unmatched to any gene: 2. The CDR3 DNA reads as TGTGCCAGCAGCCAAAACAGGGGGTACTATGGCTACACCTTC. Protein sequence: CASSQNRGYYGYTF.

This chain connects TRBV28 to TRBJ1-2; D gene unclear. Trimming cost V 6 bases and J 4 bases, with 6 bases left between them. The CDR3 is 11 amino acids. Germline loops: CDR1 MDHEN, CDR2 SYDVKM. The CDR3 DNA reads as TGTGCCAGCAGGGCCCTCTATGGCTACACCTTC. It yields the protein CASRALYGYTF.

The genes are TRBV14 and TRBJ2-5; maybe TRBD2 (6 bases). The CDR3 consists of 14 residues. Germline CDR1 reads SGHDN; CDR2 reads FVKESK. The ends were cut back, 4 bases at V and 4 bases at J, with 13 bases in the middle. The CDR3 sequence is CASSRRLDRETQYF. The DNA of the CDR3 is TGTGCCAGCAGCCGACGACTAGATAGAGAGACCCAGTACTTC. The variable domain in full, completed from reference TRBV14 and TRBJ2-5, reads EAGVTQFPSHSVIEKGQTVTLRCDPISGHDNLYWYRRVMGKEIKFLLHFVKESKQDESGMPNNRFLAERTGGTYSTLKVQPAELEDSGVYFCASSRRLDRETQYFGPGTRLLVL.

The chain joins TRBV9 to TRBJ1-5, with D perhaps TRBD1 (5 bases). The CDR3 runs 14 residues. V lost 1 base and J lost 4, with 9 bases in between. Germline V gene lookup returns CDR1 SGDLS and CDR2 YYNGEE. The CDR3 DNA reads TGTGCCAGCAGCGTACAGGGTGGTAATCAGCCCCAGCATTTT. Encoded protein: CASSVQGGNQPQHF.

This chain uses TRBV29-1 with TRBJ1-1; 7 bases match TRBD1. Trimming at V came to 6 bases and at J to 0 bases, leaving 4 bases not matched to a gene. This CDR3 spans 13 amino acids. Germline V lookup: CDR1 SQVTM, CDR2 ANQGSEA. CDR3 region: CSVGDSMNTEAFF. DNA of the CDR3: TGCAGCGTCGGGGACAGCATGAACACTGAAGCTTTCTTT.

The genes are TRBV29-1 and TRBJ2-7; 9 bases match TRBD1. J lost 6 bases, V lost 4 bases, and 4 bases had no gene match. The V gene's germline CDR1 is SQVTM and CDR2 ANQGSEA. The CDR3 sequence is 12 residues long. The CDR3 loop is CSVGTGAFEQYF. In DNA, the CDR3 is TGCAGCGTTGGGACAGGGGCCTTCGAGCAGTACTTC.

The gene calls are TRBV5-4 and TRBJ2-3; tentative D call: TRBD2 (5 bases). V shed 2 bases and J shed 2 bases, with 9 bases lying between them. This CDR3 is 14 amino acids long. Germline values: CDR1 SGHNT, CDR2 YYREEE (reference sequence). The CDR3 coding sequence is TGTGCCAGCAGCTTAGTGAGGGCCACAGATACGCAGTATTTT. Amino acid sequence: CASSLVRATDTQYF.

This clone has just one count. CDR3 sequence reads: CASSLGSGYEQYF. The CDR3 bases are TGTGCCAGCAGCTTAGGTTCAGGGTACGAGCAGTACTTC. The chain uses TRBV7-2 and TRBJ2-7; D is perhaps TRBD1 (5 bases). Trimming stripped 1 base from V and 4 bases from J, with 8 bases between. CDR3 length: 13 amino acids. Germline V gene lookup returns CDR1 SGHTA and CDR2 FQGNSA.

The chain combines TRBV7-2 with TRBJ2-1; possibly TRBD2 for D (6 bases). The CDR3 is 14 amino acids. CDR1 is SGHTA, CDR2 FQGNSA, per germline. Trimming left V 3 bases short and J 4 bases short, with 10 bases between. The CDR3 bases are TGTGCCAGCAGCTTGAGACTAGTTTACAATGAGCAGTTCTTC. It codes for CASSLRLVYNEQFF.

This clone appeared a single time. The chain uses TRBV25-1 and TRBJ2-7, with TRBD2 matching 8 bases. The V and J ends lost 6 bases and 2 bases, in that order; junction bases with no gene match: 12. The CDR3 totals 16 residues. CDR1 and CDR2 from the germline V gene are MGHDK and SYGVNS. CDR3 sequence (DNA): TGTGCCAGCAGACCAGTAATAGCGGGGAGCGCCTACGAGCAGTACTTC. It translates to CASRPVIAGSAYEQYF.

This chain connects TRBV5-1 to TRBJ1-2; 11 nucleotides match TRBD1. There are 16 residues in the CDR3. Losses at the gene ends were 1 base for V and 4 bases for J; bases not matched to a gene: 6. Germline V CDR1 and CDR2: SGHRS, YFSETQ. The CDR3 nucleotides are TGCGCCAGCAGCTTGACGTGGGGACAGGGGGTCTATGGCTACACCTTC. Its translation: CASSLTWGQGVYGYTF.

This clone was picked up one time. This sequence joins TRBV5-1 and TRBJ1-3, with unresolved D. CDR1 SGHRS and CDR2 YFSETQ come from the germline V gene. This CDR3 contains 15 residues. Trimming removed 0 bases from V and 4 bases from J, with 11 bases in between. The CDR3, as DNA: TGCGCCAGCAGCTTGGGGTCAGGTCAAGGAAACACCATATATTTT. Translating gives CASSLGSGQGNTIYF.

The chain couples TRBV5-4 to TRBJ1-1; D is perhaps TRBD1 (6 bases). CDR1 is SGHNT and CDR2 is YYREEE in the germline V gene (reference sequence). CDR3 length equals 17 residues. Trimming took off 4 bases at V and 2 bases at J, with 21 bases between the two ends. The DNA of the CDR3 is TGTGCCAGCAGCATAGGACAGAAAACTCAAAGAAACACTGAAGCTTTCTTT. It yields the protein CASSIGQKTQRNTEAFF.

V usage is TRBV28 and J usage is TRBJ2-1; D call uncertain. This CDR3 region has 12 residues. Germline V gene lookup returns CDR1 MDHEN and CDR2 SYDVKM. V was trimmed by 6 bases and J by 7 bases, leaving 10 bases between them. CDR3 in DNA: TGTGCCAGCAGGACTCCTCCTAATGAGCAGTTCTTC. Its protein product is CASRTPPNEQFF.

DNA of the CDR3: TGTGCCAGCAGCTTAGAGGTCGGGGGGGGAATCAGCAATCAGCCCCAGCATTTT. This sequence encodes CASSLEVGGGISNQPQHF. The chain combines TRBV7-8 with TRBJ1-5, with D tentatively TRBD1 (5 bases). Germline V CDR1 and CDR2: SGHVS, FQNEAQ. Trimming took off 1 base at V and 1 base at J, with 17 bases between the two ends. The CDR3 length is 18 residues.

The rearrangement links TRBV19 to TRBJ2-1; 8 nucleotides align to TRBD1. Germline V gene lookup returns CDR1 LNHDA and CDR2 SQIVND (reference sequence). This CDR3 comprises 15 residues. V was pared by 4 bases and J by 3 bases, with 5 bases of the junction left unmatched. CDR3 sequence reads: CASSSDRGVYNEQFF. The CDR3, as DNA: TGTGCCAGTAGTAGTGACAGGGGTGTCTACAATGAGCAGTTCTTC.